The present T cell receptor (beta chain) was sequenced within a study of PD-L1 blockade in urothelial cancer (dated by TCRdb to 2015 to 2018). The study in broad terms: Every patient began therapy in the mid-2010s and was given atezolizumab 1,200 mg intravenously every 3 weeks. About nine tenths of the roughly 29 patients were males with bladder-origin urothelial cancer, and about 60% of the 29 reported a prior smoking history. An ECOG performance status of 0 or 1 was recorded for the patients, and 0 to 3 prior chemotherapy regimens had been received by the patients. Blood samples were analyzed at 3 weeks after treatment start (second dose) and at 6 weeks after treatment start. Blood samples gave a median of about 130,000 T cells and roughly 83,000 unique TCRs, with a median clonality of approximately 0.08. An exploratory multi-omic analysis was conducted of the somatic, immune and clinical correlates of response to PD-L1 blockade with atezolizumab in urothelial cancer. Pretreatment tumor samples and matched peripheral blood, collected serially before and after atezolizumab treatment, underwent TCR sequencing. Progression-free survival longer than 6 months counted as durable clinical benefit, and TCR features were additionally tested against both progression-free and overall survival. Whole exome sequencing and RNA sequencing of pretreatment tumors were performed alongside TCR sequencing in the same patients. Durable clinical benefit was achieved by nine patients and was not achieved by 20 patients. Approximately 29 patients had pretreatment blood TCR-seq, some 24 had at least one posttreatment blood collection, and some 24 had tumor TCR-seq. General conclusions and limits of the study: Improved progression-free and overall survival was found to be associated with pretreatment peripheral blood TCR clonality below the median. Among patients with durable benefit, tumor-associated TCR clones showed greater expansion in peripheral blood 3 weeks after treatment started (n of about 21, p = 0.022). Small sample size (n ≈ 29) and many exploratory analyses mean the results are intended to be hypothesis-generating.

A note on this clone: The specificity of this receptor is unknown. The record has no base qualities; no much larger clone is one base away.

Synthetic TCR analog templates were spiked into each PCR so that absolute template abundance could be estimated from read counts. TCRbeta CDR3 regions were amplified from genomic DNA with bias-controlled V and J gene primers using the immunoSEQ assay. Sequencing of rearranged TCRbeta segments was performed at approximately 20X coverage. The authors' analysis ran thus. Sequencing errors were corrected by clustering and CDR3s were annotated against IMGT to assign V, D and J genes. Out-of-frame and stop-codon sequences were excluded, and only productive TCRbeta rearrangements were used in downstream analyses. Clonality was computed as one minus Shannon entropy normalized by the log of the number of unique productive sequences. Clones differing between time points or between blood and tumor were identified using Fisher's exact test with Benjamini-Hochberg correction, with an adjusted p below 0.01 applied as the threshold. The table comes from immuneACCESS by way of TCRdb, which keeps in-frame sequences with V and J called. Part of the clones is missing from these tables; in studies checked, under half for an unresolved V gene and the rest for unknown reasons. V and J calls and clone size are as listed in that table; D and trimming were resolved from the DNA. The sample table records fewer than 90,000 clones; approximately 90% of these occur just once. The ten largest clones take up over 0.7% of the sample.

Per the publication, the time point label means: peripheral blood 6 weeks after treatment start. The cohort comprised 29 patients with locally advanced or metastatic urothelial carcinoma treated at Memorial Sloan Kettering on a trial protocol. Peripheral blood mononuclear cells were collected pretreatment and during treatment, at between 1 and 8 total time points per patient. The Qiagen DNeasy Blood extraction kit was used to purify genomic DNA from total PBMCs and tumor samples. PBMCs were collected pretreatment and during treatment and were isolated and stored as previously described. The CDR3 measures 13 amino acids from cysteine to phenylalanine. The only DNA kept is the CDR3, 39 bases in frame from the first base. The germline V gene (reference sequence) gives CDR1 as MNHEY and CDR2 as SMNVEV. V was cut back by 7 bases and J by 0 bases, leaving a gap of 7 bases between them.

The rearrangement joined TRBV27 to TRBJ1-3; no D segment can be confidently identified. The starting material was PBMCs, obtained around atezolizumab (anti-PD-L1) treatment. This receptor was taken from a woman at least 80 years old with urothelial cancer. This receptor carries the CDR3 CASKENSGNTIYF. The DNA sequence follows: TGTGCCAGCAAGGAGAACTCTGGAAACACCATATATTTT.